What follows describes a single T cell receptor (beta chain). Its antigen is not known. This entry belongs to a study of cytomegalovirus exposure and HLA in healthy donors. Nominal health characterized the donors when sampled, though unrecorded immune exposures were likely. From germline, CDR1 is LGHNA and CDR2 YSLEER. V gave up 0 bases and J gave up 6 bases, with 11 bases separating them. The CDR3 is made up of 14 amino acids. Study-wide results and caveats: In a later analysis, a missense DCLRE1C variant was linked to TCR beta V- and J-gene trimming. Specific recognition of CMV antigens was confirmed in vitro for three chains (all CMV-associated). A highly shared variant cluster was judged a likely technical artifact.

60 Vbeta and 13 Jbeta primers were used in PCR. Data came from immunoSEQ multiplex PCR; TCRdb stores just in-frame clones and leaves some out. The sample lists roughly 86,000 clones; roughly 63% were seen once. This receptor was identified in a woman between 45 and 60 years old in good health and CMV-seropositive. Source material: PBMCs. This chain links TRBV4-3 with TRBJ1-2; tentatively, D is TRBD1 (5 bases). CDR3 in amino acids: CASSQEGEADGYTF. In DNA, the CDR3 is TGCGCCAGCAGCCAAGAGGGGGAGGCGGATGGCTACACCTTC.